This passage covers 19 T cell receptor beta chains from one sample sequenced in a study of long-term antiretroviral therapy in people with HIV. This was the immunoSEQ v3.0 assay at survey level. Data came from immunoSEQ multiplex PCR; TCRdb stores just in-frame clones and leaves some out. The data show around 20,000 clones, about 81% seen once. The material was unsorted PBMCs, obtained 0.9 years after starting antiretroviral therapy. The origin of the receptors is a man aged 18 to 30 with HIV.

This chain joins TRBV5-5 and TRBJ1-1; possible D gene TRBD1, 5 bases. CDR1 SGHKS and CDR2 YYEKEE come from the germline V gene (reference sequence). The germline V and J ends were trimmed by 0 bases and 8 bases, with 14 bases remaining between them. This CDR3 comprises 14 residues. This chain's CDR3 is CASSLGPGPDEAFF. The CDR3 coding sequence is TGTGCCAGCAGCTTGGGGCCGGGGCCCGACGAAGCTTTCTTT.

The CDR3 nucleotides read TGTGCCAGCAGTCCCCGGGGGGGGGAGACAGATACGCAGTATTTT. Protein sequence: CASSPRGGETDTQYF. The chain has TRBV27 and TRBJ2-3; the match to TRBD2 covers 8 bases. The CDR3 is 15 amino acids. V lost 5 bases and J lost 3; bases outside the gene matches: 7. The germline V gene has CDR1 MNHEY and CDR2 SMNVEV (reference sequence).

The V and J genes are TRBV19 and TRBJ1-6; D remains unclear. This CDR3 has 13 residues. The V gene lost 3 bases and the J gene lost 7 bases, with 7 bases spanning the gap. Germline V gene data show CDR1 as LNHDA and CDR2 as SQIVND (reference sequence). The chain's CDR3 is CASSIGRNSPLHF. In DNA, the CDR3 is TGTGCCAGTAGTATCGGGAGAAATTCACCCCTCCACTTT.

V gene TRBV28 combines with J gene TRBJ1-2; tentative D call: TRBD1 (6 bases). Trimming cost V 5 bases and J 3 bases, with 10 bases left between them. The CDR3 is made up of 13 amino acids. Looked up from germline, CDR1 is MDHEN and CDR2 is SYDVKM. The CDR3 region has the DNA TGTGCCAGCAGTGTACAGGGTGACTATGGCTACACCTTC. This sequence encodes CASSVQGDYGYTF.

The CDR3 sequence: CASSPGTGGSNQPQHF. As DNA, the CDR3 is TGTGCCAGCAGCCCTGGAACCGGAGGTAGCAATCAGCCCCAGCATTTT. The chain is built from TRBV7-8 and TRBJ1-5, with D unclear. Germline CDR1 reads SGHVS; CDR2 reads FQNEAQ. CDR3 length: 16 amino acids. The germline V and J ends were trimmed by 5 bases and 0 bases, with 14 bases remaining between them.

The chain has TRBV27 and TRBJ2-2, with TRBD1 matching over 10 bases. This CDR3 spans 14 amino acids. Germline values: CDR1 MNHEY, CDR2 SMNVEV (reference sequence). J gave up 7 bases and V 5 bases, and 4 bases lay outside the gene matches. The CDR3 sequence is CASSPGTGVGELFF. CDR3 coding DNA: TGTGCCAGCAGTCCCGGGACAGGGGTCGGGGAGCTGTTTTTT.

The rearrangement links TRBV25-1 to TRBJ1-4; 9 bases are a match to TRBD1. The V gene's germline CDR1 is MGHDK and CDR2 SYGVNS. V was pared by 8 bases and J by 13 bases, with 11 bases of the junction left unmatched. The CDR3 sequence is 13 residues long. CDR3 sequence (DNA): TGTGCCAGCCTCCCCCAGGGACAGGGTATACTGTTTTTT. Translation: CASLPQGQGILFF.

This clone was observed once. The chain combines TRBV30 with TRBJ1-4, with D perhaps TRBD1 (5 bases). V lost 1 base and J 9 bases, leaving 15 bases between the germline ends. The CDR3 has 14 amino acids. Germline V CDR1 and CDR2: GTSNPN, SVGIG (reference sequence). The CDR3 spells CAWSEYGTSKKLFF. The CDR3 DNA reads as TGTGCCTGGAGTGAATACGGGACGTCTAAAAAACTGTTTTTT.

This chain joins TRBV29-1 and TRBJ1-5, with TRBD1 identical over 9 bases. Germline CDR1 is SQVTM and CDR2 is ANQGSEA. The CDR3 length is 13 residues. V gave up 6 bases and J gave up 3 bases; unmatched junction bases: 3. CDR3 coding DNA: TGCAGCGTCTGGACAGGGGACAATCAGCCCCAGCATTTT. Translating gives CSVWTGDNQPQHF. Using reference TRBV29-1 and TRBJ1-5 for the parts outside the CDR3, the full variable domain is SAVISQKPSRDICQRGTSLTIQCQVDSQVTMMFWYRQQPGQSLTLIATANQGSEATYESGFVIDKFPISRPNLTFSTLTVSNMSPEDSSIYLCSVWTGDNQPQHFGDGTRLSIL.

V and J are TRBV27 and TRBJ2-1; TRBD2 agrees at 9 bases. J was trimmed by 4 bases and V by 5 bases; bases with no gene match: 6. From germline, CDR1 is MNHEY and CDR2 SMNVEV (reference sequence). The CDR3 loop spans 15 amino acids. The CDR3 protein is CASSSRRGGYNEQFF. The CDR3 DNA follows: TGTGCCAGCAGTAGTCGGCGGGGGGGATACAATGAGCAGTTCTTC.

The CDR3 reads CASSAGRNSPLHF. In DNA form, the CDR3 reads TGTGCCAGCAGCGCCGGGAGGAATTCACCCCTCCACTTT. This chain joins TRBV9 and TRBJ1-6, with D unresolved. CDR3 length equals 13 residues. In germline, CDR1 is SGDLS, CDR2 YYNGEE. With 3 bases removed from V and 7 bases from J, the gap between germline ends came to 8 bases. Together with reference TRBV9 and TRBJ1-6, the CDR3 gives the full variable domain: DSGVTQTPKHLITATGQRVTLRCSPRSGDLSVYWYQQSLDQGLQFLIQYYNGEERAKGNILERFSAQQFPDLHSELNLSSLELGDSALYFCASSAGRNSPLHFGNGTRLTVT.

The chain carries TRBV10-3 and TRBJ2-1; 10 bases align to TRBD2. The germline gives CDR1 ENHRY, CDR2 SYGVKD. This CDR3 spans 16 amino acids. The trim removed 5 bases at V and 1 base at J, leaving 5 bases unmatched. Written as DNA, the CDR3 is TGTGCCATCAGTACAAGCGGGGGGGGGTCCTACAATGAGCAGTTCTTC. This gives the protein CAISTSGGGSYNEQFF.

The V and J genes are TRBV4-1 and TRBJ1-1, with TRBD1 matching 7 bases. Germline loops: CDR1 MGHRA, CDR2 YSYEKL. Unmatched junction bases numbered 8, after V lost 1 base and J lost 0 bases. This CDR3 has 17 residues. The CDR3 sequence is CASSQGVPGGMNTEAFF. The CDR3 DNA reads TGCGCCAGCAGCCAAGGGGTTCCAGGGGGTATGAACACTGAAGCTTTCTTT.

The chain joins TRBV4-1 to TRBJ1-3; 7 nucleotides align to TRBD1. CDR1 is MGHRA and CDR2 is YSYEKL in the germline V gene. This CDR3 region has 15 residues. J was trimmed by 2 bases and V by 3 bases; bases with no gene match: 4. The DNA for the CDR3 is TGCGCCAGCAGCCAGCCGACAGGGCCTGGAAACACCATATATTTT. Translation: CASSQPTGPGNTIYF.

The chain has TRBV5-1 and TRBJ2-2; TRBD1 might be the D (7 bases). The CDR3 length is 15 residues. Trimming removed 4 bases at V and 3 bases at J, with 13 bases between. Looked up from germline, CDR1 is SGHRS and CDR2 is YFSETQ. The CDR3 loop reads CASSRQGGYTGELFF. CDR3 sequence (DNA): TGCGCCAGCAGCCGACAGGGAGGTTACACCGGGGAGCTGTTTTTT.

The rearrangement joins TRBV7-2 to TRBJ2-5; 7 bases are shared with TRBD2. The CDR3 length is 14 residues. Germline V gene data show CDR1 as SGHTA and CDR2 as FQGNSA. J gave up 5 bases and V 1 base, and 4 bases lay outside the gene matches. The CDR3 protein is CASSLGISGETQYF. The CDR3 region has the DNA TGTGCCAGCAGCTTAGGTATTAGCGGGGAGACCCAGTACTTC.

This clone is a singleton in its sample. CDR3 residues: CASSYGLAGQETQYF. The CDR3 region has the DNA TGTGCCAGCAGTTACGGACTAGCGGGCCAAGAGACCCAGTACTTC. This chain joins TRBV27 and TRBJ2-5, with 11 nucleotides matching TRBD2. CDR3 length: 15 residues. With 4 bases clipped from V and 1 base from J, the junction kept 2 bases outside the gene matches. Germline CDR1 is MNHEY and CDR2 is SMNVEV (reference sequence).

This sequence joins TRBV2 and TRBJ1-2; D may be TRBD1 (6 bases). Looked up from germline, CDR1 is SNHLY and CDR2 is FYNNEI. Between the trimmed V and J ends, which lost 3 bases and 4 bases, there was a span of 12 bases. The CDR3 covers 14 residues. This chain's CDR3 is CASSESQGLYGYTF. The CDR3 bases are TGTGCCAGCAGTGAGTCACAGGGACTCTATGGCTACACCTTC.

The rearrangement uses TRBV7-3 and TRBJ2-3; the match to TRBD1 covers 7 bases. V lost 0 bases and J lost 4; bases outside the gene matches: 4. The CDR3 is 15 amino acids. Germline V gene data show CDR1 as SGHTA and CDR2 as FQGTGA. The CDR3 sequence: CASSLTSDRADTQYF. CDR3 coding DNA: TGTGCCAGCAGCTTAACCAGCGACAGGGCAGATACGCAGTATTTT.